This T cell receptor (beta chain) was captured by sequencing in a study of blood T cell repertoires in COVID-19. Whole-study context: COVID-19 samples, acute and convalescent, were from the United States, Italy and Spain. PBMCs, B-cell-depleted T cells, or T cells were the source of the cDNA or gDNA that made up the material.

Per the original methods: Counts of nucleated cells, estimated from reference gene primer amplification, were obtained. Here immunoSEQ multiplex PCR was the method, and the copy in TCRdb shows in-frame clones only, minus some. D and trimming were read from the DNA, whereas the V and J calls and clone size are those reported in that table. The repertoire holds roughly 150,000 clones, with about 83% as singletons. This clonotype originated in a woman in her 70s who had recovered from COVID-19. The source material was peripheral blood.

The CDR3, as DNA: TGTGCCAGCTCACCGGGCGGGAGGGCGGAGACCCAGTACTTC. This gives the protein CASSPGGRAETQYF. The chain combines TRBV18 with TRBJ2-5, with TRBD2 identical over 9 bases. The junction had 4 bases not matched to a gene; V was cut back by 3 bases and J by 5 bases. The CDR3 loop spans 14 amino acids. The germline CDR1 and CDR2 sequences are KGHSH and LQKENI.